Listed below are T cell receptor beta chains from one sample, sequenced in a study of sequential checkpoint blockade in melanoma. Profiling relied on immunoSEQ multiplex PCR, and the TCRdb table lists in-frame clones only, not all of them. This sample has over 8,500 clones, with nearly 80% found just once. Material: CD8+ T cells sorted from blood (inferred from file names), obtained from a patient given nivolumab and ipilimumab in sequence. The receptor source for this set is a human donor with melanoma. CDR3s include the opening cysteine and the closing phenylalanine or tryptophan.

v_call	j_call	cdr3_aa
TRBV7-9	TRBJ2-1	CASSYPGSYNEQFF
TRBV19	TRBJ1-1	CASSIRGMGMNTEAFF
TRBV29-1	TRBJ2-5	CSVEGGHQETQYF
TRBV28	TRBJ2-7	CASVSPTGSYEQYF
TRBV5-4	TRBJ2-5	CASSLSAGGPETQYF
TRBV7-9	NA	CASSFRGEQYF
TRBV28	TRBJ1-2	CASSFRDTNYGYTF
TRBV10-1	TRBJ2-2	CASPGTLSTGELFF
TRBV9	TRBJ2-7	CASSIQGGEQYF
TRBV6-1	TRBJ1-3	CASSEAPEPGNTIYF
TRBV6-4	TRBJ2-1	CASSETSGSVNEQFF
TRBV7-6	TRBJ2-7	CASSLGTGQDEQYF
TRBV6-5	TRBJ2-3	CASSYMGQPTDTQYF
TRBV4-1	TRBJ1-5	CASSQVSGDSNQPQHF
TRBV19	TRBJ2-1	CASSIWSGVVNEQFF
TRBV4-1	TRBJ2-7	CASSLRLAGAYEQYF
TRBV6-5	TRBJ2-7	CASSTGTGGLYEQYF
TRBV5-1	TRBJ2-1	CASVEGGRQFF
TRBV28	TRBJ2-7	CASSPRDRITYEQYF
TRBV19	TRBJ1-2	CASTIDRGRLNGYTF
TRBV27	TRBJ2-7	CASSPGRGGYEQYF
TRBV6-1	TRBJ1-2	CASSEQAGNFYGYTF
TRBV15	TRBJ2-5	CATSRDRGETQYF
TRBV5-1	TRBJ2-3	CASGGPRDSRGIAAADTQYF
TRBV9	TRBJ2-3	CASSVAKSTSTDTQYF